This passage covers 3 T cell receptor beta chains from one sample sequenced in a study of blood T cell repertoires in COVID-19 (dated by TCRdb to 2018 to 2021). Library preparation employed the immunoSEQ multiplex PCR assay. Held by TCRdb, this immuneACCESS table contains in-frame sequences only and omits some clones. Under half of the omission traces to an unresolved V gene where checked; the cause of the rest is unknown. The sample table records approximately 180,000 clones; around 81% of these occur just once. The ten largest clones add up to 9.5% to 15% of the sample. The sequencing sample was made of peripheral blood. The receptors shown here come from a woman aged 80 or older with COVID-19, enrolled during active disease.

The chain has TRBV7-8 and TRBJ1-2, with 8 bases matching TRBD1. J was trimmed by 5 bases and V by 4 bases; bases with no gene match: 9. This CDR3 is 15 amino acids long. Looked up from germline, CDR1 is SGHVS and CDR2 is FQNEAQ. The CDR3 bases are TGTGCCAGCAGCTCGGACAGGGAATTACTATATGGCTACACCTTC. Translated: CASSSDRELLYGYTF.

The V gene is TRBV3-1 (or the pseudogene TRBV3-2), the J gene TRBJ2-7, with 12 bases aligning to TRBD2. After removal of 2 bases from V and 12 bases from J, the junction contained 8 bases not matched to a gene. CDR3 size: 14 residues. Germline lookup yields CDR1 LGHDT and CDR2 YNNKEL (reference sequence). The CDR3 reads CASSQRLAGGPRYF. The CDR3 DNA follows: TGTGCCAGCAGCCAACGGCTAGCGGGAGGGCCGCGGTACTTC.

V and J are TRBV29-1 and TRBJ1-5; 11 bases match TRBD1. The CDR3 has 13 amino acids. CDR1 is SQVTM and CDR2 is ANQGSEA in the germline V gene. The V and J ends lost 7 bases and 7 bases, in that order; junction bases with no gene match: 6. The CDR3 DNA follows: TGCAGCGGGCCTCGGGACAGGGGGCAGCCCCAGCATTTT. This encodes CSGPRDRGQPQHF.